This T cell receptor beta chain was sequenced during a study of blood T cells in healthy people across ages. Whole-study findings and limits: It was not known whether donors were CMV positive (a possible confounder of expanded clonotype changes).

This clonotype occurred a few times. Its specificity is not known. Primers used in a second PCR of roughly 7 to 11 cycles were a sample-barcoded 5' primer and a J-beta primer mix. TCRdb recomputed calls from the 5' RACE reads with MiXCR, one row per CDR3 protein. The sample records around 1.1 million distinct CDR3 sequences, around two fifths being singletons. Trimming cost V 3 bases and J 3 bases; bases outside gene matches: 0. CDR3 length: 13 residues. Germline assignment: CDR1 SNHLY and CDR2 FYNNEI. The gene calls are TRBV2 and TRBJ2-5; 8 nucleotides match TRBD2. The sample comprised blood. This receptor was identified in a man between 18 and 35 years old in good health. The CDR3 sequence is CASSERGEETQYF. The CDR3 region has the DNA TGTGCCAGCAGTGAGCGGGGGGAAGAGACCCAGTACTTC.